This TCR beta chain was retrieved from a study of blood T cell repertoires in COVID-19. The trim removed 10 bases at V and 5 bases at J, leaving 12 bases unmatched. The length of the CDR3 is 15 residues. Germline assignment: CDR1 ENHRY and CDR2 SYGVKD. Clones were sequenced by immunoSEQ multiplex PCR, and TCRdb holds only the in-frame ones, with some missing. The sample includes a few hundred thousand clones, over 80% of them seen just once. The gene calls are TRBV10-3 and TRBJ2-1; 9 bases line up with TRBD1. The sequence came from a woman in her 50s who had recovered from COVID-19. Sequences were obtained from PBMCs or T cells enriched from blood (not recorded which). The CDR3 DNA reads as TGTGCCAGTAGCCCCCCGGGACAGGGTGACAATGAGCAGTTCTTC. This gives the protein CASSPPGQGDNEQFF.